This T cell receptor (beta chain) was captured by sequencing in a study of cytomegalovirus exposure and HLA in healthy donors. Study results and caveats: Rare TCR sequences dominated, though some public TCRs recurred in many donors. HLA allele associations emerged for roughly 16,000 TCR beta sequences in a later analysis, at 0.05 false discovery rate. Earlier results showed most TCR beta V segments being productive about 87% or about 30% of the time.

The PCR was carried out with 60 Vbeta primers and 13 Jbeta primers. Authors' methods: The count from a later analysis was 65 million to 90 million unique TCR beta chains, 9 million to 12 million of them shared. Assay: immunoSEQ multiplex PCR; the TCRdb copy retains only in-frame clones and omits some. V and J calls and clone size come straight from that table; D and trimming were deduced from the DNA. The table includes fewer than 150,000 clones, over 80% detected once. Details on this clone: Its antigen is still unknown.

CDR1 and CDR2 (germline): MDHEN, SYDVKM. The CDR3 is made up of 12 amino acids. Trimming stripped 6 bases from V and 7 bases from J, with 10 bases between. Sequenced input: PBMCs. This chain links TRBV28 with TRBJ1-5, with D maybe TRBD1 (6 bases). This sequence was found in a man aged 45 to 65 in good health and CMV-seronegative. The CDR3 sequence: CASRRGGQPQHF. The DNA of the CDR3 is TGTGCCAGCAGGAGGGGGGGCCAGCCCCAGCATTTT.